This T cell receptor beta chain was profiled in a study of cytomegalovirus exposure and HLA in healthy donors. Study in general: From about 180 million T cells, an earlier analysis saw some 120 million unique TCR beta sequences. Notes on the study in general: In terms of immune exposure information, only CMV serostatus was available. TCR beta V- and J-gene trimming was later associated with a missense DCLRE1C variant.

A word on this clone: Its matching antigen is unknown.

Unmatched junction bases numbered 8, after V lost 5 bases and J lost 7 bases. Germline V gene lookup returns CDR1 SEHNR and CDR2 FQNEAQ (reference sequence). The CDR3 consists of 15 residues. The PCR employed 60 Vbeta primers together with 13 Jbeta primers. Profiled with immunoSEQ multiplex PCR; TCRdb holds only in-frame clones, not every one. Counted here are 75,000 to 95,000 clones, about 80% occurring once; the ten biggest clones make up 2.5% to 4%. Sequencing input: PBMCs. This sequence was found in a man aged 50 or older in good health and CMV-seronegative. The gene calls are TRBV7-9 and TRBJ1-1, with 12 bases lining up with TRBD1. CDR3 nucleotide sequence: TGTGCCAGCAGCCCGCCGGGACAGGGGGCGTTTGAAGCTTTCTTT. As protein: CASSPPGQGAFEAFF.